Below, 6 T cell receptor beta chains from the same sample are listed, as sequenced in a study of OX40 agonist ivuxolimab in advanced cancers. Measured with immunoSEQ multiplex PCR; TCRdb has only the in-frame clones, and not every one. The table records 65,000 to 90,000 clones, 84% of them present only once. This specimen was CD4+ or CD8+ T cells sorted from blood, taken in a trial of the OX40 agonist ivuxolimab. These receptors all stem from an adult with an advanced solid tumor such as melanoma, head and neck, liver or kidney cancer.

DNA of the CDR3: TGTGCCAGCAGCTTAACCGGGACCAAAAATGAAAAACTGTTTTTT. Its translation: CASSLTGTKNEKLFF. This chain uses TRBV11-2 with TRBJ1-4, with a tentative D call TRBD1 (5 bases). V gave up 2 bases and J gave up 5 bases, with 12 bases separating them. CDR3 length: 15 amino acids. From germline, CDR1 is SGHAT and CDR2 FQNNGV.

The chain couples TRBV7-2 to TRBJ1-2, with a tentative D call TRBD1 (5 bases). This CDR3 comprises 13 residues. V was cut by 4 bases and J by 8 bases, with 14 bases left in between. Germline CDR1 and CDR2: SGHTA and FQGNSA. CDR3 amino acids: CASSSRDLGGYTF. The CDR3 nucleotides read TGTGCCAGCAGCTCCCGGGACCTCGGAGGCTACACCTTC. The whole variable domain, remainder taken from reference TRBV7-2 and TRBJ1-2, is GAGVSQSPSNKVTEKGKDVELRCDPISGHTALYWYRQSLGQGLEFLIYFQGNSAPDKSGLPSDRFSAERTGGSVSTLTIQRTQQEDSAVYLCASSSRDLGGYTFGSGTRLTVV.

The rearrangement joins TRBV20-1 to TRBJ1-1; D not certain. Germline lookup yields CDR1 DFQATT and CDR2 SNEGSKA (reference sequence). V lost 3 bases to trimming and J lost 13 bases, with 12 bases between them. The CDR3 totals 10 residues. CDR3 amino acids: CSARVREGFF. The CDR3 DNA follows: TGCAGTGCTAGGGTGAGGGAGGGTTTCTTT.

The rearrangement links TRBV5-4 to TRBJ1-4; 9 nucleotides line up with TRBD1. This CDR3 is built from 14 residues. V trimming: 1 base; J trimming: 6 bases; junction bases outside the gene matches: 1. Germline CDR1 is SGHNT and CDR2 is YYREEE (reference sequence). The CDR3 here is CASSLTGGHEKLFF. As DNA, the CDR3 is TGTGCCAGCAGCTTGACAGGGGGCCATGAAAAACTGTTTTTT.

The chain employs TRBV15 and TRBJ1-6, with a possible D match to TRBD1 (5 bases). Deletions cut 0 bases from V and 7 bases from J, with 13 bases between. Per the germline V gene, CDR1 is LNHNV and CDR2 is YYDKDF (reference sequence). The CDR3 length is 16 residues. CDR3 sequence: CATSRDLRRDNSPLHF. The CDR3 coding sequence is TGTGCCACCAGCAGAGATCTTCGCAGGGACAATTCACCCCTCCACTTT.

This CDR3 is CASSLDSVDYGYTF. The CDR3 nucleotides read TGTGCCAGCAGCTTAGACAGCGTCGACTATGGCTACACCTTC. The chain uses TRBV7-8 and TRBJ1-2; the D is unclear. Looked up from germline, CDR1 is SGHVS and CDR2 is FQNEAQ. The CDR3 covers 14 residues. The V and J ends lost 1 base and 3 bases respectively, with 9 bases between them. Full variable domain (outside the CDR3, taken from reference TRBV7-8 and TRBJ1-2): GAGVSQSPRYKVAKRGQDVALRCDPISGHVSLFWYQQALGQGPEFLTYFQNEAQLDKSGLPSDRFFAERPEGSVSTLKIQRTQQEDSAVYLCASSLDSVDYGYTFGSGTRLTVV.